What follows describes a single T cell receptor (beta chain). Its antigen is undetermined. The sample comes from a study of cytomegalovirus exposure and HLA in healthy donors. Study results and limitations: A few CMV-associated chains proved CMV antigen-specific in vitro. In a later analysis, 15,000 to 20,000 TCR beta sequences were associated with HLA alleles at 0.05 false discovery rate.

Amplification used 60 Vbeta primers and 13 Jbeta primers. Assay: immunoSEQ multiplex PCR; the TCRdb copy retains only in-frame clones and omits some. The sample holds over 200,000 clones, more than 75% seen once. Trimming left V 8 bases short and J 0 bases short, with 14 bases between. Germline CDR1 reads SGHTA; CDR2 reads FQGNSA. This CDR3 comprises 14 residues. The receptor's source is a human donor in good health. The gene calls are TRBV7-2 and TRBJ2-7; weak D call: TRBD2 (6 bases). The sequenced material came from PBMCs. The CDR3 region has the DNA TGTGCCAGCGGGGTGGGGGGAGGCTCCTACGAGCAGTACTTC. Translated: CASGVGGGSYEQYF.